This paragraph covers one T cell receptor beta chain sequence. The antigen remains undetermined. Sample time point: blood 2 weeks post-SBRT. The treatment denotes: 15 Gy SBRT to primary tumor, nephrectomy 4 weeks later. Blood was sampled at baseline, 2 weeks and 4 weeks after SBRT. The tumor was a clear cell renal cell carcinoma. TCRdb keeps only in-frame clones here, not all; method: immunoSEQ multiplex PCR. The sample records 150,000 to 190,000 clones, roughly 86% being singletons. These data come from a study of radiation and T cells in renal cell carcinoma. Points from the study as a whole: Without pretreatment biopsies, baseline tumor clonotype presence was undetermined. From baseline, blood top tumor clonotypes peaked at 2 weeks post-radiation.

V shed 4 bases and J shed 0 bases, with 7 bases lying between them. The CDR3 is 14 residues long. Germline V lookup: CDR1 LNHDA, CDR2 SQIVND (reference sequence). Sequencing was performed on blood, taken from a patient whose treatment included radiotherapy and nephrectomy. The chain combines TRBV19 with TRBJ1-3, with D perhaps TRBD1 (5 bases). This sequence originates from a woman between 50 and 59 years old with renal cell carcinoma. As DNA, the CDR3 is TGTGCCAGTAGTAATACAGGCTCTGGAAACACCATATATTTT. Residues: CASSNTGSGNTIYF.